The 27 T cell receptor beta chains presented below share a single source sample, sequenced in a study of chemoradiotherapy in HPV16-positive cancers. Assay used: immunoSEQ multiplex PCR; TCRdb lists only in-frame clones, some missing. This table has around 30,000 clones, approximately 88% appearing once. Sequences were derived from blood, sampled from a patient who underwent chemoradiotherapy. All receptors derive from a human donor with HPV-associated anogenital cancer.

The sample holds one count of this clone. The chain links TRBV6-5 to TRBJ1-1; D ambiguous. Germline CDR1 is MNHEY and CDR2 is SVGAGI. The CDR3 extends over 15 amino acids. Trimming left V 3 bases short and J 0 bases short, with 11 bases between. CDR3 region: CASSYRAGLNTEAFF. The CDR3 nucleotides read TGTGCCAGCAGTTATCGGGCAGGTTTGAACACTGAAGCTTTCTTT.

The V call is TRBV27, the J call TRBJ2-3; the D gene is possibly TRBD1 (5 bases). Germline assignment: CDR1 MNHEY and CDR2 SMNVEV (reference sequence). The CDR3 is 12 amino acids. V gave up 3 bases and J gave up 6 bases, with 7 bases separating them. This chain's CDR3 is CASSFGADTQYF. The DNA for the CDR3 is TGTGCCAGCAGTTTTGGGGCCGATACGCAGTATTTT.

Written as DNA, the CDR3 is TGTGCCAGCAGTTACTCAGATAGCGGGAGGCACGAGCAGTTCTTC. Translated: CASSYSDSGRHEQFF. The rearrangement joins TRBV6-6 to TRBJ2-1; TRBD2 matches 10 bases. V was clipped by 0 bases and J by 10 bases; unmatched bases: 6. The CDR3 consists of 15 residues. Germline V gene data show CDR1 as MNHNY and CDR2 as SVGAGI (reference sequence).

This sequence joins TRBV11-2 and TRBJ2-7; 10 bases match TRBD2. The V and J ends lost 4 bases and 1 base, in that order; junction bases with no gene match: 4. Germline V gives CDR1 SGHAT, CDR2 FQNNGV. The CDR3 is 15 residues long. CDR3 DNA: TGTGCCAGCAGCTCATTAGCGGGAGGTTCCTACGAGCAGTACTTC. It encodes CASSSLAGGSYEQYF.

The chain has TRBV7-3 and TRBJ2-2; D is perhaps TRBD1 or TRBD2 (5 bases each). The CDR3 totals 13 residues. In germline, CDR1 is SGHTA, CDR2 FQGTGA. Deletions cut 6 bases from V and 4 bases from J, with 9 bases between. The CDR3 DNA follows: TGTGCCAGCAGTCTTGGGGGCACCGGGGAGCTGTTTTTT. Protein sequence: CASSLGGTGELFF.

The V call is TRBV6-5, the J call TRBJ2-7; D possibly matches TRBD1 or TRBD2 (6 bases each). Trimming pared 6 bases from V and 3 bases from J, leaving 9 bases between. Germline-derived CDR1 and CDR2 are MNHEY and SVGAGI. The CDR3 runs to 12 residues. The CDR3 DNA reads TGTGCCAGCAGGCGGGACATCTACGAGCAGTACTTC. Its protein is CASRRDIYEQYF.

The chain has TRBV5-5 and TRBJ1-6; tentatively, D is TRBD1 (5 bases). Germline values: CDR1 SGHKS, CDR2 YYEKEE (reference sequence). The CDR3 is 13 amino acids. Trimming took off 7 bases at V and 8 bases at J, with 13 bases between the two ends. The CDR3 DNA follows: TGTGCCAGCCAGGGTTCTGATCATTCACCCCTCCACTTT. Amino acids: CASQGSDHSPLHF.

The gene calls are TRBV7-9 and TRBJ2-4, with 8 bases that match TRBD2. The V segment lost 1 base and the J segment 0 bases; nucleotides outside the gene matches: 5. The CDR3 length is 17 residues. CDR1 and CDR2 from the germline V gene are SEHNR and FQNEAQ (reference sequence). CDR3 coding DNA: TGTGCCAGCAGCTTAGGGTCGGGAGGGCTAGCCAAAAACATTCAGTACTTC. Encoded protein: CASSLGSGGLAKNIQYF.

The rearrangement links TRBV7-9 to TRBJ2-3, with 8 nucleotides matching TRBD1. Germline CDR1 and CDR2: SEHNR and FQNEAQ (reference sequence). The V segment lost 11 bases and the J segment 3 bases; nucleotides outside the gene matches: 7. This CDR3 has 13 amino acids. The DNA of the CDR3 is TGTGCCGTCCTGGACAGGGAAACAGATACGCAGTATTTT. Translating it yields CAVLDRETDTQYF.

The chain carries TRBV9 and TRBJ1-1; 11 positions agree with TRBD1. CDR1 is SGDLS and CDR2 is YYNGEE in the germline V gene. J was trimmed by 4 bases and V by 4 bases; bases with no gene match: 6. This CDR3 is built from 15 residues. For the CDR3, the DNA is TGTGCCAGCAGCTCTCAAGGGACAGGGGGCACTGAAGCTTTCTTT. This gives the protein CASSSQGTGGTEAFF.

V usage is TRBV2 and J usage is TRBJ2-2; no firm D call. The germline V and J ends were trimmed by 7 bases and 2 bases, with 2 bases remaining between them. Germline V CDR1 and CDR2: SNHLY, FYNNEI. The CDR3 consists of 11 residues. This chain's CDR3 is CASTNTGELFF. CDR3 in DNA: TGTGCCAGCACCAACACCGGGGAGCTGTTTTTT.

This chain links TRBV5-1 with TRBJ2-3, with 8 bases fitting TRBD1. The CDR3 is made up of 15 amino acids. CDR1 and CDR2 (germline): SGHRS, YFSETQ. V was clipped by 4 bases and J by 0 bases; unmatched bases: 4. The CDR3 here is CASSRDRGSTDTQYF. CDR3 in DNA: TGCGCCAGCAGCAGAGACAGGGGTAGCACAGATACGCAGTATTTT.

The V gene is TRBV7-2, the J gene TRBJ2-3; 9 positions match TRBD2. V gave up 2 bases and J gave up 5 bases; unmatched junction bases: 5. Germline V lookup: CDR1 SGHTA, CDR2 FQGNSA. This CDR3 is built from 15 residues. CDR3 coding DNA: TGTGCCAGCAGCTTATTAGCGGGGGAGGGAGATACGCAGTATTTT. Translating it yields CASSLLAGEGDTQYF.

The chain combines TRBV6-6 with TRBJ1-2; D perhaps matches TRBD1 (5 bases). V was pared by 2 bases and J by 5 bases, with 18 bases between. Germline V gene data show CDR1 as MNHNY and CDR2 as SVGAGI (reference sequence). The CDR3 totals 16 residues. The CDR3 DNA follows: TGTGCCAGCAGTTACAGAAGGCAGGGAAATGGGTATGGCTACACCTTC. It encodes CASSYRRQGNGYGYTF.

V and J are TRBV5-4 and TRBJ1-1, with D maybe TRBD1 (6 bases). Germline V gives CDR1 SGHNT, CDR2 YYREEE (reference sequence). V lost 4 bases and J lost 6, with 22 bases in between. CDR3 length: 16 residues. The CDR3: CASSRNKGFDRPEAFF. In nucleotides, the CDR3 is TGTGCCAGCAGCCGAAATAAAGGATTCGACAGGCCTGAAGCTTTCTTT.

V and J are TRBV2 and TRBJ2-5, with a tentative D call TRBD2 (5 bases). Germline V gene data show CDR1 as SNHLY and CDR2 as FYNNEI. Trimming stripped 6 bases from V and 1 base from J, with 6 bases between. The CDR3 has 12 residues. CDR3 DNA sequence: TGTGCCAGCAGAGGACTCCAAGAGACCCAGTACTTC. This codes for CASRGLQETQYF.

The CDR3 region is CASSPPRGPLHF. In nucleotides, the CDR3 is TGTGCCAGCAGTCCACCCCGGGGACCCCTCCACTTT. The genes are TRBV28 and TRBJ1-6; no definite D call. This CDR3 spans 12 amino acids. Germline CDR1 reads MDHEN; CDR2 reads SYDVKM. V dropped 5 bases and J dropped 12 bases, with 11 bases sitting between them.

This clone showed up just once. The chain uses TRBV30 and TRBJ2-6; 8 bases are a match to TRBD1. Trimming removed 1 base from V and 4 bases from J; junction bases left unmatched: 0. The CDR3 is made up of 14 amino acids. Germline V gene data show CDR1 as GTSNPN and CDR2 as SVGIG (reference sequence). The CDR3 loop is CAWSGQGGANVLTF. CDR3 bases: TGTGCCTGGAGTGGACAGGGGGGGGCCAACGTCCTGACTTTC.

J is TRBJ1-4 and V is TRBV25-1; no firm D call. The CDR3 consists of 11 residues. The germline CDR1 and CDR2 sequences are MGHDK and SYGVNS. The V end lost 8 bases, the J end lost 8 bases, and 9 bases lay between the germline ends. CDR3 nucleotides: TGTGCCAGCTCTATTATGGAAAAACTGTTTTTT. It translates to CASSIMEKLFF.

The chain recombines TRBV5-4 with TRBJ2-2; 7 positions agree with TRBD2. The CDR3 loop spans 16 amino acids. Germline V lookup: CDR1 SGHNT, CDR2 YYREEE (reference sequence). The V segment lost 0 bases and the J segment 2 bases; nucleotides outside the gene matches: 4. CDR3 DNA: TGTGCCAGCAGCTTGGGGGCGGGAGCAAACACCGGGGAGCTGTTTTTT. As protein: CASSLGAGANTGELFF. Variable domain in full (rest from reference TRBV5-4 and TRBJ2-2): ETGVTQSPTHLIKTRGQQVTLRCSSQSGHNTVSWYQQALGQGPQFIFQYYREEENGRGNFPPRFSGLQFPNYSSELNVNALELDDSALYLCASSLGAGANTGELFFGEGSRLTVL.

The chain carries TRBV28 and TRBJ2-7, with D uncertain. Trimming pared 5 bases from V and 5 bases from J, leaving 13 bases between. There are 13 residues in the CDR3. Germline lookup yields CDR1 MDHEN and CDR2 SYDVKM. The DNA of the CDR3 is TGTGCCAGCAGTCCGCTAGGTAGGGACGAGCAGTACTTC. It translates to CASSPLGRDEQYF.

The chain is built from TRBV7-8 and TRBJ2-5; D is possibly TRBD2 (5 bases). V dropped 5 bases and J dropped 5 bases, with 6 bases sitting between them. Germline V gene sequence: CDR1 SGHVS, CDR2 FQNEAQ. The CDR3 consists of 11 residues. The CDR3 DNA is TGTGCCAGCAGCCGAGGGGAGACCCAGTACTTC. Protein sequence: CASSRGETQYF.

In nucleotides, the CDR3 is TGCGCCAGCAGTGAAGGGCAGGTTACCTACGAGCAGTACTTC. The encoded protein is CASSEGQVTYEQYF. The rearrangement links TRBV10-2 to TRBJ2-7; D gene unclear. Trimming took 3 bases from V and 2 from J, leaving 11 bases between them. CDR3 length equals 14 residues. Germline V gene lookup returns CDR1 WSHSY and CDR2 SAAADI.

As to this clone: The junction and the germline gene differ at one end; a read error may be behind it. The chain employs TRBV5-1 and TRBJ2-2; D may be TRBD2 (5 bases). This CDR3 comprises 13 residues. Germline V gene sequence: CDR1 SGHRS, CDR2 YFSETQ. The CDR3 protein is CARRTARHRGAVF. CDR3 DNA: TGCGCCAGGCGCACGGCGCGCCACCGGGGAGCTGTTTTT.

The chain combines TRBV14 with TRBJ1-1; 8 nucleotides line up with TRBD1. CDR3 length: 16 amino acids. Germline V gene sequence: CDR1 SGHDN, CDR2 FVKESK. The J segment lost 1 base and the V segment lost 4 bases, leaving 8 bases of the junction unmatched. The CDR3: CASSRLGGTGNTEAFF. DNA for the CDR3: TGTGCCAGCAGCCGTCTTGGTGGGACAGGGAACACTGAAGCTTTCTTT.

The genes are TRBV4-2 and TRBJ2-1, with a tentative D call TRBD2 (6 bases). In germline, CDR1 is LGHNA, CDR2 YNFKEQ. Between the trimmed V and J ends, which lost 0 bases and 2 bases, there was a span of 11 bases. The CDR3 runs to 16 residues. DNA for the CDR3: TGTGCCAGCAGCCAAGAAGGCGGGGATACCTACAATGAGCAGTTCTTC. Its translation is CASSQEGGDTYNEQFF.

This clone was found a few times. This rearrangement joins TRBV12-5 to TRBJ2-1; 8 nucleotides align to TRBD2. V lost 1 base, J lost 7 bases, and 3 bases stayed unmatched. The CDR3 consists of 14 residues. Germline V gene data show CDR1 as LGHNT and CDR2 as FRNRAP. The CDR3 region is CASGLGTSWNEQFF. CDR3 coding DNA: TGTGCTAGTGGTTTGGGGACTAGCTGGAATGAGCAGTTCTTC.